This T cell receptor (beta chain) was recovered during a study of shared clonotypes between healthy human individuals. The table came from immunoSEQ multiplex PCR; TCRdb's copy has only in-frame clones and leaves some out. Of roughly 2.2 million clones listed, approximately 93% were seen once; the top ten hold 0.35% to 0.45%. This CDR3 region has 15 residues. Germline assignment: CDR1 LNHDA and CDR2 SQIVND (reference sequence). The ends were cut back, 5 bases at V and 3 bases at J, with 15 bases in the middle. This clone was recorded once. The V gene is TRBV19, the J gene TRBJ2-3; the D gene is possibly TRBD2 (6 bases). Input material: naive CD4+ T cells from PBMCs. Noted subset: CD45RA+ positively selected. The sequence derives from a man aged 18 to 30 in good health. Some clones in this sample may be carry-over from other donors' samples. Here the CDR3 reads CASSFRESGTDTQYF. CDR3 DNA: TGTGCCAGTAGTTTCCGGGAGTCCGGGACAGATACGCAGTATTTT.